This T cell receptor (beta chain) was observed in a study of blood T cell repertoires in COVID-19. About the research overall: Italy, Spain and the United States were the sources of the convalescent and acute COVID-19 samples. PBMCs, B-cell-depleted T cells, or T cells were the source of the cDNA or gDNA that made up the material.

The table came from immunoSEQ multiplex PCR; TCRdb's copy has only in-frame clones and leaves some out. The sample has 150,000 to 200,000 clones; over 65% are singletons. Looked up from germline, CDR1 is LNHDA and CDR2 is SQIVND (reference sequence). V was pared by 7 bases and J by 0 bases, with 13 bases between. CDR3 length: 15 residues. This clonotype was obtained from a woman at least 80 years old with acute or convalescent COVID-19. The V and J genes are TRBV19 and TRBJ1-5; D is unresolved. The sample taken for sequencing was peripheral blood. In nucleotides, the CDR3 is TGTGCCAGTATGGCGGGCAGGTATAGCAATCAGCCCCAGCATTTT. It translates to CASMAGRYSNQPQHF. Looking up the rest from reference TRBV19 and TRBJ1-5 gives the full variable domain: DGGITQSPKYLFRKEGQNVTLSCEQNLNHDAMYWYRQDPGQGLRLIYYSQIVNDFQKGDIAEGYSVSREKKESFPLTVTSAQKNPTAFYLCASMAGRYSNQPQHFGDGTRLSIL.